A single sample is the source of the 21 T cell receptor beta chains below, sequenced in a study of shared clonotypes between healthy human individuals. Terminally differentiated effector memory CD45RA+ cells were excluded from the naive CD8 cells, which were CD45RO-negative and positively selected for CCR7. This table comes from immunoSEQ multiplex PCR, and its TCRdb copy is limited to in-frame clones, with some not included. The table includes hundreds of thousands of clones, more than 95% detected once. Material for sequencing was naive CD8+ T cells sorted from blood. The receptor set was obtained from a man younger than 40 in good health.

CDR3 loop: CASSGSLSYEQYF. The DNA for the CDR3 is TGTGCCAGCAGTGGGAGTCTCTCCTACGAGCAGTACTTC. V and J are TRBV2 and TRBJ2-7, with unresolved D. V was trimmed by 4 bases and J by 0 bases, leaving 7 bases between them. Germline V CDR1 and CDR2: SNHLY, FYNNEI. The CDR3 has 13 amino acids.

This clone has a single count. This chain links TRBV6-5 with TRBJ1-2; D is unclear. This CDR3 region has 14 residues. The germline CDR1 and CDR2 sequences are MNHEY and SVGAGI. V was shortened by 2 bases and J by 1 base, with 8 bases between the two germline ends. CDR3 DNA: TGTGCCAGCAGTTACGGCCCGTTTAACTATGGCTACACCTTC. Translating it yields CASSYGPFNYGYTF.

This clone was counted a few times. The CDR3 nucleotides read TGCAGCGTTGAAGGGGACGGTCGCTATGGCTACACCTTC. This sequence encodes CSVEGDGRYGYTF. The chain links TRBV29-1 to TRBJ1-2; TRBD1 might be the D (5 bases). V dropped 1 base and J dropped 4 bases, with 10 bases sitting between them. The CDR3 totals 13 residues. In germline, CDR1 is SQVTM, CDR2 ANQGSEA.

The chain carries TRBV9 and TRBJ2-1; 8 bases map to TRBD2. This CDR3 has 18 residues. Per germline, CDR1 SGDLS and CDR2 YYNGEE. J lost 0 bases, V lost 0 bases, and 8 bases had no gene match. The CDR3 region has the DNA TGTGCCAGCAGCGTAGCGGATAGCGGGGCTAGCTCCTACAATGAGCAGTTCTTC. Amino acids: CASSVADSGASSYNEQFF.

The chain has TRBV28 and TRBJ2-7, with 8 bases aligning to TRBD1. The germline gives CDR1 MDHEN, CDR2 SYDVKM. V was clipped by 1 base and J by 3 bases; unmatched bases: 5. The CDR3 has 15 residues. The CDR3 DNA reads TGTGCCAGCAGTTTATATGACAGGGGCCGCTACGAGCAGTACTTC. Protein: CASSLYDRGRYEQYF.

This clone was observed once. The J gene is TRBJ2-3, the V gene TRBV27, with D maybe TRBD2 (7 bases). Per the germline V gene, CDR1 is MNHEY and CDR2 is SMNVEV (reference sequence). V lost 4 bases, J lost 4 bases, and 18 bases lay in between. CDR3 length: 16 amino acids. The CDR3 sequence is CASSSLGPGGADTQYF. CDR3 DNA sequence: TGTGCCAGCAGTTCATTGGGTCCGGGGGGCGCAGATACGCAGTATTTT.

The CDR3 DNA reads as TGTGCCAGCAGTGACCCTCGCGGGGGCTACACCTTC. Its protein product is CASSDPRGGYTF. The chain carries TRBV25-1 and TRBJ1-2; D is uncertain. Germline CDR1 is MGHDK and CDR2 is SYGVNS. V lost 3 bases, J lost 8 bases, and 10 bases lay in between. This CDR3 is built from 12 residues.

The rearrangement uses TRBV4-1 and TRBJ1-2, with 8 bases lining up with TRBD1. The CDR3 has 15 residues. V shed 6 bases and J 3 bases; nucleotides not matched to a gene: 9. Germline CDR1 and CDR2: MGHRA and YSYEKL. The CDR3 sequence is CASRIGQGRDYGYTF. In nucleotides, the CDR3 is TGCGCCAGCAGGATTGGACAGGGCAGAGACTATGGCTACACCTTC.

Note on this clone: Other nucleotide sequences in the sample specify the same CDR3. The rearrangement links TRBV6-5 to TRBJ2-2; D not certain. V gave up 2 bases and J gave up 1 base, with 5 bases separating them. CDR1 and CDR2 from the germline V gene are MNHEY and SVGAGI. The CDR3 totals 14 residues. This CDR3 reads CASSYGENTGELFF. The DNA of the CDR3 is TGTGCCAGCAGTTACGGGGAGAACACCGGGGAGCTGTTTTTT.

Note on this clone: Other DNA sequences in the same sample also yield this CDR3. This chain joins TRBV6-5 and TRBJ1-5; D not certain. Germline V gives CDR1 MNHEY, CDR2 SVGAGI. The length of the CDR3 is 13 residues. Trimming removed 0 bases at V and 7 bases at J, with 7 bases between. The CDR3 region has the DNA TGTGCCAGCAGTTACTCTCGGGTGCAGCCCCAGCATTTT. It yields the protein CASSYSRVQPQHF.

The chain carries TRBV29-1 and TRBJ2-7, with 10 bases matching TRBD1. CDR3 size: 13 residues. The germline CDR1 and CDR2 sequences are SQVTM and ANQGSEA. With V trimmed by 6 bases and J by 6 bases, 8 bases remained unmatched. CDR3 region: CSVRDRGSLEQYF. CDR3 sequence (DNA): TGCAGCGTCCGGGACAGGGGTTCCCTCGAGCAGTACTTC.

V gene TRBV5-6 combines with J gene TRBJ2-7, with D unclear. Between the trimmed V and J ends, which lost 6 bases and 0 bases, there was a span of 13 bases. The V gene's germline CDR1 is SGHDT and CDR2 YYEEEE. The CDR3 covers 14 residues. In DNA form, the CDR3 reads TGTGCCAGCATGGTACGGGCCCTCTCCTACGAGCAGTACTTC. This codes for CASMVRALSYEQYF.

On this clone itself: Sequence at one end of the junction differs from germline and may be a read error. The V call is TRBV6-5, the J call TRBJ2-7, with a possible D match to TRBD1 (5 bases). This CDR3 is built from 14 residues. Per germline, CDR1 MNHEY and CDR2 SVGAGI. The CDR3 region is CASSYSTSGYEQYF. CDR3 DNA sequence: TGTGCCAGCAGCTACTCCACCTCAGGGTACGAGCAGTACTTC.

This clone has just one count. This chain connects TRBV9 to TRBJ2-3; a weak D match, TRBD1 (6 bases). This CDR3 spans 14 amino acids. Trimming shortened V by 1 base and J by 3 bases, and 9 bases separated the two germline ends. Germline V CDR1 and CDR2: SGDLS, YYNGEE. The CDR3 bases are TGTGCCAGCAGCGTACAGACAGGTACAGATACGCAGTATTTT. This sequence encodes CASSVQTGTDTQYF.

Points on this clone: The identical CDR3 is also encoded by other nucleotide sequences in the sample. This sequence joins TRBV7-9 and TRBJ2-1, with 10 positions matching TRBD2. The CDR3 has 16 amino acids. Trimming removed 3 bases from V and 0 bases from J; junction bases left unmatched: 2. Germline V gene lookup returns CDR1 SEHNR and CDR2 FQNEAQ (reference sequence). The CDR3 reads CASSLASGSSYNEQFF. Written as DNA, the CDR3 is TGTGCCAGCAGCTTGGCTAGCGGGAGCTCCTACAATGAGCAGTTCTTC. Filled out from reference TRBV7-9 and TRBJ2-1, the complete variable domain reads DTGVSQNPRHKITKRGQNVTFRCDPISEHNRLYWYRQTLGQGPEFLTYFQNEAQLEKSRLLSDRFSAERPKGSFSTLEIQRTEQGDSAMYLCASSLASGSSYNEQFFGPGTRLTVL.

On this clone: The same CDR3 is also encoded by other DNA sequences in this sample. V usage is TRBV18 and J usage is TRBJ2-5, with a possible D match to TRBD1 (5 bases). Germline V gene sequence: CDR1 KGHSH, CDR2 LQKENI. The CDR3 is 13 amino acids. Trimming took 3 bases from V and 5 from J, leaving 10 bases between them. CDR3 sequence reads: CASSPQGRETQYF. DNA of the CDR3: TGTGCCAGCTCACCCCAGGGTAGGGAGACCCAGTACTTC.

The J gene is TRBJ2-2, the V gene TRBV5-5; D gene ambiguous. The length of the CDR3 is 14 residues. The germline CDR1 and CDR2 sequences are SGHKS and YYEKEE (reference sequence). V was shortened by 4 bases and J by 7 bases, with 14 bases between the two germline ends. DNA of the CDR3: TGTGCCAGCAGCACGTGGACGAGCAACGGGGAGCTGTTTTTT. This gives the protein CASSTWTSNGELFF. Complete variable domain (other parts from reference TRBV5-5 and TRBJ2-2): DAGVTQSPTHLIKTRGQQVTLRCSPISGHKSVSWYQQVLGQGPQFIFQYYEKEERGRGNFPDRFSARQFPNYSSELNVNALLLGDSALYLCASSTWTSNGELFFGEGSRLTVL.

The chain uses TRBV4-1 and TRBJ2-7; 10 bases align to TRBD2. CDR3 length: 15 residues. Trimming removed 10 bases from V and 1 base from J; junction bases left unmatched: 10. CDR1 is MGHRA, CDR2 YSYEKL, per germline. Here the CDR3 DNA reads TGCGCCACCTCCCCCGGGACTAGCGTTTCCTACGAGCAGTACTTC. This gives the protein CATSPGTSVSYEQYF.

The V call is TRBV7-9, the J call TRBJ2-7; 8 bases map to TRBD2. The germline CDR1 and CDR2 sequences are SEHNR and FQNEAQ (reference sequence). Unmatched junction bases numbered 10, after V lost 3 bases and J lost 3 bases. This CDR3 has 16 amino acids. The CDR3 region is CASSFLAGGPNYEQYF. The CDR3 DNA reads TGTGCCAGCAGCTTCCTAGCGGGTGGTCCTAACTACGAGCAGTACTTC.

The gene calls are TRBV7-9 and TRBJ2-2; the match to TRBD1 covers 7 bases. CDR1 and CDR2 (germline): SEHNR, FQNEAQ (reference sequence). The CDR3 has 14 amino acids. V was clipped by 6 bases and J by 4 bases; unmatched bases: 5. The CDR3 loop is CASRTGASTGELFF. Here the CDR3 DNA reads TGTGCCAGCAGAACAGGGGCGAGCACCGGGGAGCTGTTTTTT.

The CDR3 coding sequence is TGTGCCAGCAGCCCCTCCGGGGGTCTGGCCAATCAGCCCCAGCATTTT. It specifies CASSPSGGLANQPQHF. The rearrangement links TRBV7-2 to TRBJ1-5; a weak D match, TRBD1 (5 bases). Germline lookup yields CDR1 SGHTA and CDR2 FQGNSA. This CDR3 is 16 amino acids long. V lost 5 bases and J lost 3, with 17 bases in between.